This passage covers 27 T cell receptor beta chains from one sample sequenced in a study of blood T cells in healthy people across ages. Then a second PCR, running about 6 to 12 cycles, was carried out with a sample-barcoded 5' primer and a J-beta primer mix. TCRdb ran MiXCR on the 5' RACE reads and lists one entry per CDR3 protein. This sample has more than 1 million distinct CDR3 sequences, with around 43% found just once. Sequencing was carried out using blood. The receptors were gathered from a woman in her fifties or sixties in good health.

The chain links TRBV6-5 to TRBJ1-5; D ambiguous. The germline V gene has CDR1 MNHEY and CDR2 SVGAGI. Trimming removed 5 bases from V and 0 bases from J, with 14 bases in between. The CDR3 is made up of 16 amino acids. CDR3 DNA sequence: TGTGCCAGCAGTAACCTGGACGGTGGTAGCAATCAGCCCCAGCATTTT. It is translated as CASSNLDGGSNQPQHF.

This chain joins TRBV12-5 and TRBJ2-7; D unclear. The ends were cut back, 2 bases at V and 1 base at J, with 9 bases in the middle. The CDR3 covers 14 residues. Germline assignment: CDR1 LGHNT and CDR2 FRNRAP. The CDR3 loop is CASGLNAGSYEQYF. The CDR3 nucleotides are TGTGCTAGTGGTTTGAACGCAGGATCCTACGAGCAGTACTTC.

This clonotype was counted between two and nine times. The rearrangement joins TRBV7-3 to TRBJ2-5; 11 bases line up with TRBD2. From germline, CDR1 is SGHTA and CDR2 FQGTGA. The CDR3 length is 18 residues. V shed 1 base, J shed 4 bases, and the junction held 11 bases outside the gene matches. The CDR3 coding sequence is TGTGCCAGCAGCTTAATAAGGCTAGCGGGAGGAGAGAGAGAGACCCAGTACTTC. Residues: CASSLIRLAGGERETQYF.

This clonotype was counted between two and nine times. The rearrangement uses TRBV5-1 and TRBJ2-7; 9 bases are shared with TRBD2. Per germline, CDR1 SGHRS and CDR2 YFSETQ. This CDR3 is built from 16 residues. Losses at the gene ends were 4 bases for V and 5 bases for J; bases not matched to a gene: 13. The CDR3 sequence: CASSPGLAPTGHEQYF. The CDR3 coding sequence is TGCGCCAGCAGCCCAGGACTAGCGCCAACCGGCCACGAGCAGTACTTC.

V usage is TRBV30 and J usage is TRBJ2-4; 7 bases align to TRBD2. Per the germline V gene, CDR1 is GTSNPN and CDR2 is SVGIG (reference sequence). The CDR3 consists of 13 residues. J gave up 10 bases and V 3 bases, and 9 bases lay outside the gene matches. The CDR3 region has the DNA TGTGCCTGGAGGCTGCAGGCCGGGGGGATTCAGTACTTC. Its protein product is CAWRLQAGGIQYF.

This clonotype was seen only a few times. The chain carries TRBV27 and TRBJ2-1, with D possibly called TRBD1 or TRBD2 (5 bases each). The ends were cut back, 9 bases at V and 3 bases at J, with 18 bases in the middle. This CDR3 has 15 amino acids. Germline assignment: CDR1 MNHEY and CDR2 SMNVEV (reference sequence). The CDR3 DNA is TGTGCCAGTGCCCCCGACGGGGACGACTACAATGAGCAGTTCTTC. The encoded protein is CASAPDGDDYNEQFF.

This chain connects TRBV6-5 to TRBJ2-7; tentatively, D is TRBD2 (6 bases). Germline CDR1 MNHEY, CDR2 SVGAGI. The V end was cut by 0 bases, the J end by 2 bases, with 23 bases between. This CDR3 is built from 19 residues. CDR3 in amino acids: CASSYSTCWQRAFAYEQYF. The CDR3 nucleotides are TGTGCCAGCAGTTACTCAACCTGCTGGCAGCGGGCCTTCGCCTACGAGCAGTACTTC.

With respect to this clonotype: This sequence may be a read error, since a much larger clone differs from it by one base. The rearrangement joins TRBV9 to TRBJ2-1; D is possibly TRBD2 (6 bases). The CDR3 totals 14 residues. Germline values: CDR1 SGDLS, CDR2 YYNGEE. V lost 2 bases and J 3 bases, leaving 9 bases between the germline ends. CDR3 nucleotide sequence: TGTGCCAGCAGCGTCGGGAGCGACTACAATGAGCAGTTCTTC. Amino acids: CASSVGSDYNEQFF.

This clonotype was seen a handful of times. The chain has TRBV7-2 and TRBJ2-1; weak D call: TRBD2 (5 bases). In germline, CDR1 is SGHTA, CDR2 FQGNSA. With 3 bases removed from V and 1 base from J, the gap between germline ends came to 13 bases. The CDR3 totals 16 residues. CDR3 in amino acids: CASSLSGAGSYNEQFF. Here the CDR3 DNA reads TGTGCCAGCAGCTTGTCGGGCGCGGGTTCCTACAATGAGCAGTTCTTC.

This clonotype was observed once. The chain links TRBV24-1 to TRBJ2-1; no clear D gene. CDR1 is KGHDR and CDR2 is SFDVKD in the germline V gene. The V and J ends lost 3 bases and 6 bases respectively, with 8 bases between them. The CDR3 sequence is 13 residues long. CDR3 loop: CATSDIDPNEQFF. CDR3 sequence (DNA): TGTGCCACCAGTGATATAGACCCCAATGAGCAGTTCTTC.

As concerns this clonotype: Germline is not matched at one junction end, which may reflect a read error. The rearrangement joins TRBV10-3 to TRBJ2-5, with TRBD2 as a possible D gene (5 bases). The CDR3 contains 13 residues. From germline, CDR1 is ENHRY and CDR2 SYGVKD. As DNA, the CDR3 is TGCGCCGTCAGCCTGACGGGGATAGAGACCCAGTACTTC. Translated, it gives CAVSLTGIETQYF.

About this clonotype: One junction end does not reproduce the germline sequence, and a read error may be involved. The chain joins TRBV6-5 to TRBJ2-5; D possibly corresponds to TRBD1 (6 bases). The tail of the sequence fits TRBJ2-7 better, so the J call may be wrong. Germline V CDR1 and CDR2: MNHEY, SVGAGI. This CDR3 region has 15 residues. In DNA form, the CDR3 reads TGTGCCAGCGGTTACTATTCCAGGGGACACTACGAGCAGTACTTC. Encoded protein: CASGYYSRGHYEQYF.

CDR3 DNA: TGTGCCAGCAGCTCCCTCTGGGGGGCGCATAGCACAGATACGCAGTATTTT. Translation: CASSSLWGAHSTDTQYF. The V call is TRBV11-1, the J call TRBJ2-3, with D perhaps TRBD1 or TRBD2 (6 bases each). The CDR3 is 17 amino acids. Germline V gene data show CDR1 as SGHAT and CDR2 as FQDESV (reference sequence). V lost 4 bases and J lost 0, with 17 bases in between.

The V gene is TRBV7-9, the J gene TRBJ1-4; tentatively, D is TRBD1 (5 bases). The germline gives CDR1 SEHNR, CDR2 FQNEAQ (reference sequence). This CDR3 has 15 amino acids. The V gene lost 1 base and the J gene lost 14 bases, with 20 bases spanning the gap. Here the CDR3 DNA reads TGTGCCAGCAGCTTAGGGGTTCGAGTAACTGACAGTCTGTTTTTT. Its translation is CASSLGVRVTDSLFF. Filled out from reference TRBV7-9 and TRBJ1-4, the complete variable domain reads DTGVSQNPRHKITKRGQNVTFRCDPISEHNRLYWYRQTLGQGPEFLTYFQNEAQLEKSRLLSDRFSAERPKGSFSTLEIQRTEQGDSAMYLCASSLGVRVTDSLFFGSGTQLSVL.

The count of this clonotype is one. CDR3 sequence: CASSEENSPPYNEQFF. The CDR3 DNA reads TGTGCCAGCAGTGAAGAGAACAGCCCTCCCTACAATGAGCAGTTCTTC. The V call is TRBV2, the J call TRBJ2-1; D gene ambiguous. This CDR3 is built from 16 residues. Trimming pared 1 base from V and 2 bases from J, leaving 12 bases between. The germline CDR1 and CDR2 sequences are SNHLY and FYNNEI.

The chain couples TRBV28 to TRBJ1-5; no definite D call. In germline, CDR1 is MDHEN, CDR2 SYDVKM. The CDR3 sequence is 19 residues long. V lost 6 bases to trimming and J lost 1 base, with 25 bases between them. CDR3 protein: CASSPTWSGPGMSNQPQHF. DNA for the CDR3: TGTGCCAGCAGCCCAACCTGGTCTGGGCCCGGGATGAGCAATCAGCCCCAGCATTTT.

This clonotype was seen once. V is TRBV7-2 and J is TRBJ2-7; D unresolved. Germline V gives CDR1 SGHTA, CDR2 FQGNSA. The CDR3 covers 13 residues. Trimming removed 4 bases from V and 7 bases from J, with 14 bases in between. Here the CDR3 reads CASSSPGPLEQYF. In DNA form, the CDR3 reads TGTGCCAGCAGCTCACCGGGTCCCCTAGAGCAGTACTTC.

V gene TRBV5-1 combines with J gene TRBJ2-1; D remains ambiguous. CDR1 and CDR2 (germline): SGHRS, YFSETQ. V shed 1 base and J shed 8 bases, with 7 bases lying between them. The CDR3 extends over 12 amino acids. The CDR3 reads CASSLPAHEQFF. The CDR3 DNA follows: TGCGCCAGCAGCTTGCCCGCGCATGAGCAGTTCTTC.

This clonotype was recorded once. A read error may explain this, as a much larger clone is one base away. The chain has TRBV6-1 and TRBJ2-7; TRBD1 might be the D (6 bases). Looked up from germline, CDR1 is MNHNS and CDR2 is SASEGT. Trimming cost V 5 bases and J 6 bases, with 14 bases left between them. The CDR3 loop spans 13 amino acids. CDR3: CASSPGTQCEQYF. In DNA, the CDR3 is TGTGCCAGCAGTCCCGGGACACAATGCGAGCAGTACTTC.

Of note for this clonotype: The junction and the germline gene differ at one end; a read error may be behind it. The gene calls are TRBV12-3 or TRBV12-4 and TRBJ2-1; no clear D gene. The CDR3 spans 13 residues. CDR3 sequence reads: CASSPLTYNERFF. In nucleotides, the CDR3 is TGTGCCAGCAGTCCCTTAACCTACAATGAGCGGTTCTTC.

The chain links TRBV4-3 to TRBJ2-1; D perhaps matches TRBD1 (5 bases). The CDR3 has 13 amino acids. V was clipped by 1 base and J by 7 bases, with 8 bases between them. Looked up from germline, CDR1 is LGHNA and CDR2 is YSLEER. As DNA, the CDR3 is TGCGCCAGCAGCCAAGGACAGAAGAATGAGCAGTTCTTC. It translates to CASSQGQKNEQFF.

With regard to this clonotype: A much more abundant neighbour one base away suggests this may be a read error. The chain is built from TRBV5-6 and TRBJ2-7; possibly TRBD2 for D (5 bases). The germline V and J ends were trimmed by 4 bases and 7 bases, with 18 bases remaining between them. The germline gives CDR1 SGHDT, CDR2 YYEEEE. The CDR3 spans 14 residues. The CDR3 DNA is TGTGCCAGCAGCCACGGGATAGCCTCCAATGAGCAGTACTTC. It is translated as CASSHGIASNEQYF.

This clonotype was seen just once. A much larger clone is a single base away; this may be a read error. Here the CDR3 DNA reads TGTGCCAGCAGCGGAAGCGGGAGTGGGGACATTCGGTACTTC. This codes for CASSGSGSGDIRYF. V is TRBV5-6 and J is TRBJ2-4; TRBD2 matches 8 bases. The CDR3 has 14 residues. Germline CDR1 and CDR2: SGHDT and YYEEEE.

CDR3 in amino acids: CASMRLVVETEAFF. DNA of the CDR3: TGTGCCAGCATGAGGTTGGTCGTTGAAACTGAAGCTTTCTTT. The V call is TRBV27, the J call TRBJ1-1; no reliable D call. The CDR3 is 14 residues long. V gave up 7 bases and J gave up 5 bases, with 17 bases separating them. CDR1 is MNHEY, CDR2 SMNVEV, per germline (reference sequence).

This clonotype was detected only a few times. The genes are TRBV15 and TRBJ2-3; 9 positions agree with TRBD2. This CDR3 is 15 amino acids long. V shed 1 base, J shed 4 bases, and the junction held 3 bases outside the gene matches. Germline V CDR1 and CDR2: LNHNV, YYDKDF (reference sequence). The CDR3 DNA sequence: TGTGCCACCAGCAGAGGAGCGGGAGGCGCAGATACGCAGTATTTT. This codes for CATSRGAGGADTQYF.

This clonotype has only one observation. V is TRBV21-1 and J is TRBJ2-5; TRBD1 reflects the table's D call only, with no check against the DNA. TRBV21-1 is a documented pseudogene. CDR3 length: 15 residues. The CDR3 DNA is TGTGCCAGCAGCCTGCAGACAGGGGACCTGGGGGAGCAGTACTTC. This encodes CASSLQTGDLGEQYF.

The rearrangement links TRBV6-1 to TRBJ2-5, with 9 bases fitting TRBD2. The DNA end is more similar to TRBJ2-7, so the J call may be wrong. The CDR3 totals 16 residues. Germline V gives CDR1 MNHNS, CDR2 SASEGT. The CDR3 bases are TGTGCCAGCAGTGAAGTTCTAGCGGGAACTTACTACGAGCAGTACTTC. Protein: CASSEVLAGTYYEQYF.